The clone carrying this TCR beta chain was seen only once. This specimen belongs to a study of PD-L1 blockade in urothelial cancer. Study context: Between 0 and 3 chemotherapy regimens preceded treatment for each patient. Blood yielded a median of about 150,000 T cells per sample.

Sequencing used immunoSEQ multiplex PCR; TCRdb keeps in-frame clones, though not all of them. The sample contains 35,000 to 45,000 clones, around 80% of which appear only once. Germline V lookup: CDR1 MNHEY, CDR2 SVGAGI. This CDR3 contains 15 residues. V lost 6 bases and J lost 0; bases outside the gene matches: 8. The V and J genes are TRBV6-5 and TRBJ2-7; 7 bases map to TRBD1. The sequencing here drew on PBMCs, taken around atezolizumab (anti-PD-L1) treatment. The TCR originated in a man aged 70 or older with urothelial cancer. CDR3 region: CASSRDRASSYEQYF. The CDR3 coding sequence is TGTGCCAGCAGCCGTGACAGGGCCAGCTCCTACGAGCAGTACTTC.